These 31 T cell receptor beta chains came from one sample sequenced in a study of blood T cell repertoires in COVID-19. Repertoires were generated with immunoSEQ multiplex PCR, while TCRdb's copy carries only in-frame clones and drops some. In the table there are roughly 40,000 clones, under 80% of which are singletons. The sample taken for sequencing was peripheral blood. The origin of the receptors is a man older than 75 with acute or convalescent COVID-19.

V and J are TRBV21-1 and TRBJ2-1; TRBD1, the table's D call, was not compared with the DNA. TRBV21-1 is a listed pseudogene. This CDR3 comprises 16 residues. CDR3 sequence: CASSKVDRGDNNEQFF. The CDR3 DNA reads TGTGCCAGCAGCAAAGTAGACAGGGGGGACAACAATGAGCAGTTCTTC.

The chain uses TRBV25-1 and TRBJ2-7, with D unclear. V was pared by 3 bases and J by 3 bases, with 15 bases between. The germline V gene encodes CDR1 MGHDK and CDR2 SYGVNS. CDR3 length equals 15 residues. CDR3 DNA sequence: TGTGCCAGCAGTGATATCGCACCATCAGACTACGAGCAGTACTTC. This codes for CASSDIAPSDYEQYF.

The chain employs TRBV6-5 and TRBJ2-7; possibly TRBD1 for D (6 bases). The CDR3 is 14 amino acids. Trimming left V 9 bases short and J 4 bases short, with 19 bases between. Germline V gives CDR1 MNHEY, CDR2 SVGAGI. The CDR3 reads CASSPGTPLYEQYF. CDR3 in DNA: TGTGCCAGTAGTCCCGGGACACCCTTGTACGAGCAGTACTTC.

There are a few counts of this clone. V gene TRBV7-2 combines with J gene TRBJ1-2; maybe TRBD1 (6 bases). Trimming left V 5 bases short and J 7 bases short, with 14 bases between. Germline assignment: CDR1 SGHTA and CDR2 FQGNSA. The length of the CDR3 is 13 residues. CDR3 loop: CASSEQGLAGYTF. CDR3 coding DNA: TGTGCCAGCAGCGAACAGGGTTTGGCTGGCTACACCTTC.

The chain carries TRBV18 and TRBJ1-2, with 10 nucleotides matching TRBD1. The V and J ends lost 5 bases and 6 bases, in that order; junction bases with no gene match: 6. CDR1 is KGHSH and CDR2 is LQKENI in the germline V gene. This CDR3 has 14 residues. The CDR3 DNA reads as TGTGCCAGCTCAACCCGGGACAGGGGAAATGGCTACACCTTC. It yields the protein CASSTRDRGNGYTF.

V gene TRBV28 combines with J gene TRBJ1-6; D is possibly TRBD1 (6 bases). The germline gives CDR1 MDHEN, CDR2 SYDVKM. CDR3 size: 15 residues. The germline V and J ends were trimmed by 9 bases and 7 bases, with 19 bases remaining between them. The CDR3 bases are TGTGCCAGTTCCCCTCCTGACAGGACGAATTCACCCCTCCACTTT. Translating gives CASSPPDRTNSPLHF. Using reference TRBV28 and TRBJ1-6 for the parts outside the CDR3, the full variable domain is DVKVTQSSRYLVKRTGEKVFLECVQDMDHENMFWYRQDPGLGLRLIYFSYDVKMKEKGDIPEGYSVSREKKERFSLILESASTNQTSMYLCASSPPDRTNSPLHFGNGTRLTVT.

V usage is TRBV6-1 and J usage is TRBJ1-6, with a weak D call TRBD1 (6 bases). Germline-derived CDR1 and CDR2 are MNHNS and SASEGT. Between the trimmed V and J ends, which lost 3 bases and 9 bases, there was a span of 9 bases. CDR3 size: 13 residues. CDR3: CASSDRGSSPLHF. The CDR3, as DNA: TGTGCCAGCAGTGACAGGGGAAGTTCACCCCTCCACTTT.

This chain connects TRBV18 to TRBJ2-1, with 10 bases identical to TRBD2. V lost 0 bases, J lost 7 bases, and 6 bases stayed unmatched. This CDR3 is 16 amino acids long. The germline gives CDR1 KGHSH, CDR2 LQKENI. The CDR3 here is CASSPPASGRVNEQFF. The CDR3 DNA sequence: TGTGCCAGCTCACCACCCGCCAGCGGGAGGGTGAATGAGCAGTTCTTC.

A single count supports this clone. This rearrangement joins TRBV5-1 to TRBJ2-5; D is unclear. Germline V gene sequence: CDR1 SGHRS, CDR2 YFSETQ. CDR3 length: 13 residues. Deletions cut 4 bases from V and 2 bases from J, with 9 bases between. The CDR3 bases are TGCGCCAGCAGCCCGGGTACACAAGAGACCCAGTACTTC. Amino acid sequence: CASSPGTQETQYF.

The chain joins TRBV5-8 to TRBJ1-2; 10 bases are shared with TRBD1. CDR1 and CDR2 (germline): SGHTS, YDEGEE. CDR3 length equals 14 residues. The V gene end was trimmed by 4 bases and the J gene end by 6 bases; junction bases not matched to a gene: 6. CDR3 region: CASSPLGQGDGYTF. The DNA for the CDR3 is TGTGCCAGCAGCCCTCTCGGACAGGGGGATGGCTACACCTTC. The full variable domain, rest sourced from reference TRBV5-8 and TRBJ1-2, is EAGVTQSPTHLIKTRGQQATLRCSPISGHTSVYWYQQALGLGLQFLLWYDEGEERNRGNFPPRFSGRQFPNYSSELNVNALELEDSALYLCASSPLGQGDGYTFGSGTRLTVV.

In its sample, this clone was seen once. The rearrangement links TRBV2 to TRBJ2-6; TRBD1 might be the D (6 bases). The CDR3 extends over 18 amino acids. In germline, CDR1 is SNHLY, CDR2 FYNNEI. V lost 4 bases, J lost 0 bases, and 16 bases lay in between. The CDR3 sequence: CASSAQTDSSSGANVLTF. DNA of the CDR3: TGTGCCAGCAGTGCCCAGACGGACAGCAGCTCTGGGGCCAACGTCCTGACTTTC.

The rearrangement joins TRBV11-2 to TRBJ1-6, with D maybe TRBD1 (5 bases). The V end lost 0 bases, the J end lost 9 bases, and 15 bases lay between the germline ends. Per germline, CDR1 SGHAT and CDR2 FQNNGV. The CDR3 runs 16 residues. For the CDR3, the DNA is TGTGCCAGCAGCTTAGAACAATCACCAAGGGGTTCACCCCTCCACTTT. This gives the protein CASSLEQSPRGSPLHF. The whole variable domain, remainder taken from reference TRBV11-2 and TRBJ1-6, is EAGVAQSPRYKIIEKRQSVAFWCNPISGHATLYWYQQILGQGPKLLIQFQNNGVVDDSQLPKDRFSAERLKGVDSTLKIQPAKLEDSAVYLCASSLEQSPRGSPLHFGNGTRLTVT.

This clone has only a few counts. This chain links TRBV27 with TRBJ1-5, with a tentative D call TRBD1 (5 bases). V lost 3 bases, J lost 7 bases, and 13 bases lay in between. Per germline, CDR1 MNHEY and CDR2 SMNVEV (reference sequence). The CDR3 extends over 14 amino acids. CDR3 region: CASSFVGGRQPQHF. CDR3 nucleotide sequence: TGTGCCAGCAGTTTCGTCGGGGGAAGGCAGCCCCAGCATTTT.

V is TRBV7-9 and J is TRBJ2-5; D not certain. Per the germline V gene, CDR1 is SEHNR and CDR2 is FQNEAQ (reference sequence). This CDR3 is built from 13 residues. The V end lost 5 bases, the J end lost 2 bases, and 9 bases lay between the germline ends. The CDR3 coding sequence is TGTGCCAGCAGCCTGAGACAACAAGAGACCCAGTACTTC. As protein: CASSLRQQETQYF.

The chain uses TRBV7-2 and TRBJ1-4; TRBD1 matches 9 bases. The CDR3 contains 14 residues. J was trimmed by 5 bases and V by 4 bases; bases with no gene match: 2. Germline CDR1 and CDR2: SGHTA and FQGNSA. The CDR3 coding sequence is TGTGCCAGCAGCTCCGGGACAGGGAATGAAAAACTGTTTTTT. Encoded protein: CASSSGTGNEKLFF.

The chain couples TRBV5-1 to TRBJ2-5; TRBD2 matches 10 bases. With 5 bases clipped from V and 4 bases from J, the junction kept 8 bases outside the gene matches. The CDR3 has 15 residues. CDR1 SGHRS and CDR2 YFSETQ come from the germline V gene. The CDR3 coding sequence is TGCGCCAGCAGAACCCAACGACTAGCGGGAGAGACCCAGTACTTC. Protein: CASRTQRLAGETQYF.

In its sample, this clone was seen a few times. The V and J genes are TRBV2 and TRBJ2-3, with TRBD2 matching over 11 bases. V lost 4 bases, J lost 3 bases, and 12 bases stayed unmatched. This CDR3 spans 18 amino acids. Germline V gives CDR1 SNHLY, CDR2 FYNNEI. The chain's CDR3 is CASSAVLAGGLSTDTQYF. The DNA of the CDR3 is TGTGCCAGCAGTGCGGTGCTAGCGGGAGGACTGAGTACAGATACGCAGTATTTT.

Only a few counts were recorded for this clone. The CDR3 reads CASSGDRGRKVTEAFF. The DNA for the CDR3 is TGTGCCAGCAGTGGAGACAGGGGGCGCAAGGTTACTGAAGCTTTCTTT. The V call is TRBV28, the J call TRBJ1-1, with 10 positions matching TRBD1. J lost 5 bases, V lost 5 bases, and 11 bases had no gene match. From germline, CDR1 is MDHEN and CDR2 SYDVKM. This CDR3 region has 16 residues.

This chain connects TRBV5-1 to TRBJ2-1, with TRBD1 matching over 9 bases. V was clipped by 4 bases and J by 10 bases; unmatched bases: 12. Germline CDR1 is SGHRS and CDR2 is YFSETQ. The CDR3 sequence is 15 residues long. CDR3 in amino acids: CASSRTGAPTEEQFF. In DNA, the CDR3 is TGCGCCAGCAGCCGGACAGGGGCCCCTACAGAAGAGCAGTTCTTC. Supplemented by reference TRBV5-1 and TRBJ2-1, the full variable domain reads KAGVTQTPRYLIKTRGQQVTLSCSPISGHRSVSWYQQTPGQGLQFLFEYFSETQRNKGNFPGRFSGRQFSNSRSEMNVSTLELGDSALYLCASSRTGAPTEEQFFGPGTRLTVL.

The chain recombines TRBV7-9 with TRBJ2-3; TRBD2 aligns across 7 bases. In germline, CDR1 is SEHNR, CDR2 FQNEAQ (reference sequence). The CDR3 extends over 15 amino acids. V shed 5 bases, J shed 1 base, and the junction held 6 bases outside the gene matches. CDR3 residues: CASSPTSPRTDTQYF. Here the CDR3 DNA reads TGTGCCAGCAGCCCGACTAGCCCGCGCACAGATACGCAGTATTTT.

This chain uses TRBV3-1 (or the pseudogene TRBV3-2) with TRBJ2-4; perhaps TRBD2 as D (5 bases). Trimming removed 8 bases from V and 1 base from J, with 12 bases in between. CDR3 length: 14 amino acids. Germline CDR1 is LGHDT and CDR2 is YNNKEL (reference sequence). CDR3 sequence: CASEVRGAKNIQYF. CDR3 DNA: TGTGCCAGCGAAGTCCGGGGTGCCAAAAACATTCAGTACTTC.

This clone has only one observation. The V and J genes are TRBV2 and TRBJ2-4, with a tentative D call TRBD1 (5 bases). CDR3 length: 14 amino acids. With 8 bases removed from V and 0 bases from J, the gap between germline ends came to 11 bases. Germline assignment: CDR1 SNHLY and CDR2 FYNNEI. The CDR3 loop is CASGADLAKNIQYF. The CDR3 DNA is TGTGCCAGCGGGGCTGACCTAGCCAAAAACATTCAGTACTTC.

The gene calls are TRBV18 and TRBJ2-2; TRBD1 matches at 8 bases. V lost 4 bases, J lost 4 bases, and 8 bases stayed unmatched. CDR3 length: 16 residues. CDR1 is KGHSH, CDR2 LQKENI, per germline. CDR3 nucleotides: TGTGCCAGCTCACTCGGACAGGGACGAAGCACCGGGGAGCTGTTTTTT. Translating it yields CASSLGQGRSTGELFF.

The chain links TRBV9 to TRBJ2-7, with 10 bases that match TRBD1. The trim removed 2 bases at V and 0 bases at J, leaving 8 bases unmatched. This CDR3 spans 17 amino acids. Germline CDR1 reads SGDLS; CDR2 reads YYNGEE. CDR3 DNA sequence: TGTGCCAGCAGCGTTGAGCTGGGACAGGGGAGCTCCTACGAGCAGTACTTC. It specifies CASSVELGQGSSYEQYF.

With respect to this clone: Other DNA sequences in this specimen translate into the identical CDR3. The CDR3 spells CSVEKAGGGGYTF. DNA of the CDR3: TGCAGCGTTGAAAAAGCGGGGGGTGGGGGCTACACCTTC. The rearrangement uses TRBV29-1 and TRBJ1-2; tentative D call: TRBD1 (5 bases). The V end lost 2 bases, the J end lost 8 bases, and 15 bases lay between the germline ends. Germline V gives CDR1 SQVTM, CDR2 ANQGSEA. This CDR3 spans 13 amino acids.

The rearrangement uses TRBV28 and TRBJ2-1, with TRBD2 matching 9 bases. Germline lookup yields CDR1 MDHEN and CDR2 SYDVKM. V lost 8 bases to trimming and J lost 7 bases; unmatched junction nucleotides: 9. There are 14 residues in the CDR3. CDR3 region: CASRLLAGGNEQFF. The CDR3 DNA sequence: TGTGCCAGCCGACTTCTTGCGGGAGGGAATGAGCAGTTCTTC.

This clone was seen once. The chain joins TRBV24-1 to TRBJ2-3; weak D call: TRBD2 (5 bases). The CDR3 totals 16 residues. Germline loops: CDR1 KGHDR, CDR2 SFDVKD. Trimming cost V 3 bases and J 5 bases, with 17 bases left between them. The chain's CDR3 is CATSDPEATKLDTQYF. CDR3 nucleotide sequence: TGTGCCACCAGTGATCCGGAGGCCACGAAACTAGATACGCAGTATTTT.

On this clone itself: Since a much larger clone is just one base distant, this may be a read error. The chain employs TRBV7-9 and TRBJ1-1; no definite D call. Trimming cost V 1 base and J 1 base, with 4 bases left between them. Germline V gene data show CDR1 as SEHNR and CDR2 as FQNEAQ (reference sequence). This CDR3 is 13 amino acids long. CDR3 loop: CASSLEQNTEAFF. The CDR3 nucleotides read TGTGCCAGCAGCTTAGAACAGAACACTGAAGCTTTCTTT.

By frequency in the sample, this clone is medium-sized (0.01 to 0.1%). The same CDR3 can be traced to other DNA sequences in this sample. The chain joins TRBV7-2 to TRBJ2-3; 10 bases line up with TRBD2. CDR1 and CDR2 from the germline V gene are SGHTA and FQGNSA. The CDR3 has 15 residues. V lost 2 bases, J lost 2 bases, and 1 base stayed unmatched. In DNA form, the CDR3 reads TGTGCCAGCAGCTTACTAGCGGGAGACACAGATACGCAGTATTTT. Residues: CASSLLAGDTDTQYF.

The CDR3 protein is CASTPRGTGEIGELFF. The CDR3, as DNA: TGTGCCAGTACTCCTAGGGGGACAGGGGAAATCGGGGAGCTGTTTTTT. The chain joins TRBV19 to TRBJ2-2; 10 positions match TRBD1. Per the germline V gene, CDR1 is LNHDA and CDR2 is SQIVND (reference sequence). This CDR3 comprises 16 residues. The trim removed 7 bases at V and 7 bases at J, leaving 12 bases unmatched.

This clone has only one observation. V and J are TRBV7-2 and TRBJ2-3, with 10 positions matching TRBD2. V lost 3 bases, J lost 5 bases, and 5 bases stayed unmatched. The CDR3 totals 15 residues. Germline CDR1 SGHTA, CDR2 FQGNSA. The CDR3 is CASSLRLAGGDTQYF. DNA of the CDR3: TGTGCCAGCAGCTTGAGGTTAGCGGGGGGAGATACGCAGTATTTT.